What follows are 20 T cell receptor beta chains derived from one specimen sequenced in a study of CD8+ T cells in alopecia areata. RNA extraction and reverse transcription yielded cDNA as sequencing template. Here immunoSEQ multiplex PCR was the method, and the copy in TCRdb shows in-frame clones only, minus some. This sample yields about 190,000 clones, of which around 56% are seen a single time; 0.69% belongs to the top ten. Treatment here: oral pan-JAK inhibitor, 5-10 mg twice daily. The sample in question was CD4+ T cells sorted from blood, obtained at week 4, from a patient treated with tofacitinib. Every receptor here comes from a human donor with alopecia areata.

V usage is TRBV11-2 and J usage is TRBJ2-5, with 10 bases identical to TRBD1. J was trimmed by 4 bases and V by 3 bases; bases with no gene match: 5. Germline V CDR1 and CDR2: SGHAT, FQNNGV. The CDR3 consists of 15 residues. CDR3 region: CASSFGTGVGETQYF. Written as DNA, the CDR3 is TGTGCCAGCAGCTTTGGGACAGGGGTTGGAGAGACCCAGTACTTC.

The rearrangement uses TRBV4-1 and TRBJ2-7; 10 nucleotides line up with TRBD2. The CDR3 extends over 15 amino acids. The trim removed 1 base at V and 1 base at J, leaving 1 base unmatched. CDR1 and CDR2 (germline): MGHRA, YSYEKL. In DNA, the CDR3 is TGCGCCAGCAGCCAAGTACTAGCGGGATCCTACGAGCAGTACTTC. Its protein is CASSQVLAGSYEQYF.

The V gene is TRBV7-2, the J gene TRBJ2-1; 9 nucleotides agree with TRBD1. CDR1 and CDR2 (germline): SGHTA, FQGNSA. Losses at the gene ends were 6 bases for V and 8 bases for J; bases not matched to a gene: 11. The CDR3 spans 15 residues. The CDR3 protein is CASSRNRDRAHEQFF. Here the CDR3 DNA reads TGTGCCAGCAGTCGGAACCGGGACAGGGCGCATGAGCAGTTCTTC.

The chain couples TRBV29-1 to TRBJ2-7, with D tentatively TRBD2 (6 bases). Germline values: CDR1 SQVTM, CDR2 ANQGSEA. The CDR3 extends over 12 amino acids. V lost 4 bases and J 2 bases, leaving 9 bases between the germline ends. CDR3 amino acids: CSVVSGAYEQYF. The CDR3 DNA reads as TGCAGCGTTGTTTCGGGGGCCTACGAGCAGTACTTC.

CDR3 bases: TGTGCCAGCAGCCTCCGTGGGGGCGGGACAGAAGCTTTCTTT. Its protein product is CASSLRGGGTEAFF. This chain links TRBV11-2 with TRBJ1-1; D is possibly TRBD1 (6 bases). CDR3 length: 14 residues. CDR1 is SGHAT and CDR2 is FQNNGV in the germline V gene. Trimming left V 5 bases short and J 8 bases short, with 18 bases between.

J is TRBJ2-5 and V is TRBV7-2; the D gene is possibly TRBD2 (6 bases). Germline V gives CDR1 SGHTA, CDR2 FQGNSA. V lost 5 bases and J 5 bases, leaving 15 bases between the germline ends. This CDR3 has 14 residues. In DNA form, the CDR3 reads TGTGCCAGCAGCCAAACTAGCTTTTGGGAGACCCAGTACTTC. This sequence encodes CASSQTSFWETQYF.

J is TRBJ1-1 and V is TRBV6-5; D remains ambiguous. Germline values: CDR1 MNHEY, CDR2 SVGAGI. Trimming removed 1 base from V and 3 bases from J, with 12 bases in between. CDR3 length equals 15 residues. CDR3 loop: CASSYLPNGYTEAFF. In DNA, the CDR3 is TGTGCCAGCAGTTACTTACCGAATGGGTACACTGAAGCTTTCTTT.

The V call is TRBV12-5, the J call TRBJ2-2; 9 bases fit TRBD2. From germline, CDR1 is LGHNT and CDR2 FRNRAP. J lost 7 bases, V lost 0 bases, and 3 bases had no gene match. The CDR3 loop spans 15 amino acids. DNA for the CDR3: TGTGCTAGTGGTTTGGTCCTAGCGGGACGCGGGGAGCTGTTTTTT. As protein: CASGLVLAGRGELFF. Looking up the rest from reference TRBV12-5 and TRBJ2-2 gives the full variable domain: DARVTQTPRHKVTEMGQEVTMRCQPILGHNTVFWYRQTMMQGLELLAYFRNRAPLDDSGMPKDRFSAEMPDATLATLKIQPSEPRDSAVYFCASGLVLAGRGELFFGEGSRLTVL.

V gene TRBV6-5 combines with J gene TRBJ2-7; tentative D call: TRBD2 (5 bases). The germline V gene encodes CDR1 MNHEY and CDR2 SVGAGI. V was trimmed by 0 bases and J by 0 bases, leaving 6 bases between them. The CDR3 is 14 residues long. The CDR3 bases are TGTGCCAGCAGTTACTCGAGGGACTCCTACGAGCAGTACTTC. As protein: CASSYSRDSYEQYF.

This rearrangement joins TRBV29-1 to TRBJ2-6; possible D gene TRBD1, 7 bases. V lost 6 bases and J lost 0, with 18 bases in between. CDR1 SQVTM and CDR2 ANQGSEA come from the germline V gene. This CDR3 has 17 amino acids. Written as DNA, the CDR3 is TGCAGCGTAAAAAGACAGGGAGGAATCTCTGGGGCCAACGTCCTGACTTTC. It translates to CSVKRQGGISGANVLTF.

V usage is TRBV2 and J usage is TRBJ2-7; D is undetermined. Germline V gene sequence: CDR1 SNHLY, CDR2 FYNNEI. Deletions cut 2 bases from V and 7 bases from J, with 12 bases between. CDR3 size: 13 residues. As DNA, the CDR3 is TGTGCCAGCAGTGAAACAGTCTCTGAGGAGCAGTACTTC. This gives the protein CASSETVSEEQYF.

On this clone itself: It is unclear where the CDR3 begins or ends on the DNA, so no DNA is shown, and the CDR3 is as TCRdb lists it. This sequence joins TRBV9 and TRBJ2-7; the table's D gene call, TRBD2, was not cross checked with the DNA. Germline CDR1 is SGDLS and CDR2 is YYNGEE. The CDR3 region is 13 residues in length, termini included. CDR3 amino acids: CASSVASGSLKYF.

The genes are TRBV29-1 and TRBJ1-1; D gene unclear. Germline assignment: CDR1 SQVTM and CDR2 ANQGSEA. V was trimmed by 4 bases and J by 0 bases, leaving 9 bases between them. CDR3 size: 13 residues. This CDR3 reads CSVGWSMNTEAFF. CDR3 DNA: TGCAGCGTTGGGTGGTCCATGAACACTGAAGCTTTCTTT.

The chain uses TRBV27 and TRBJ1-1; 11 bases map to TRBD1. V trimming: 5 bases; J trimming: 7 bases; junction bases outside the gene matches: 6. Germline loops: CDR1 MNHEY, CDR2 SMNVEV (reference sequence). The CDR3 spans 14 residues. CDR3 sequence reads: CASSKDRGLSEAFF. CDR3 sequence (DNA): TGTGCCAGCAGTAAGGACAGGGGGCTCAGTGAAGCTTTCTTT.

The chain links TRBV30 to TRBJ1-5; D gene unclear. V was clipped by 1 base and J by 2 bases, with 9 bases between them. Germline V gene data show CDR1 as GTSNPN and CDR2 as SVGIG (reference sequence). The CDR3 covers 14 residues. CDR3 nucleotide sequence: TGTGCCTGGAGTGGAGGTCGGGGCAATCAGCCCCAGCATTTT. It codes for CAWSGGRGNQPQHF.

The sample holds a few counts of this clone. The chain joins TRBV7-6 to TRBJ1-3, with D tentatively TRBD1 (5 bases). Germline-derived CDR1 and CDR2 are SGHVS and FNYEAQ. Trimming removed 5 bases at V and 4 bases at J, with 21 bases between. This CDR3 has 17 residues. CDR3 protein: CASSTTKHGTGGNTIYF. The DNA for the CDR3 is TGTGCCAGCAGCACGACCAAACATGGGACGGGAGGAAACACCATATATTTT.

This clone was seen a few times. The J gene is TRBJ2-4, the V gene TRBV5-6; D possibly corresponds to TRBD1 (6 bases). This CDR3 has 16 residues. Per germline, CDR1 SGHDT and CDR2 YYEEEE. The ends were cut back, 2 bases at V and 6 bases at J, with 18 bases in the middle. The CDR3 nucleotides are TGTGCCAGCAGCTTTTACAGGGTTGAGGGGAGAAACATTCAGTACTTC. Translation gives CASSFYRVEGRNIQYF.

This chain's CDR3 is CASSLRGRVSGANVLTF. In DNA form, the CDR3 reads TGCGCCAGCAGCCTCCGGGGACGGGTCTCTGGGGCCAACGTCCTGACTTTC. The J gene is TRBJ2-6, the V gene TRBV5-1; D tentatively reads TRBD1 or TRBD2 (5 bases each). The V gene lost 4 bases and the J gene lost 0 bases, with 14 bases spanning the gap. CDR3 length: 17 residues. CDR1 is SGHRS, CDR2 YFSETQ, per germline. Filled out from reference TRBV5-1 and TRBJ2-6, the complete variable domain reads KAGVTQTPRYLIKTRGQQVTLSCSPISGHRSVSWYQQTPGQGLQFLFEYFSETQRNKGNFPGRFSGRQFSNSRSEMNVSTLELGDSALYLCASSLRGRVSGANVLTFGAGSRLTVL.

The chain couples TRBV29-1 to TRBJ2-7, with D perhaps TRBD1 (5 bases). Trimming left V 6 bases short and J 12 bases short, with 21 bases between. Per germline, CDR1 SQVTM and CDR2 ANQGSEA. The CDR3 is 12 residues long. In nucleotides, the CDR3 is TGCAGCGTCGCCCGACAAACAGGTCATTTGTACTTC. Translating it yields CSVARQTGHLYF.

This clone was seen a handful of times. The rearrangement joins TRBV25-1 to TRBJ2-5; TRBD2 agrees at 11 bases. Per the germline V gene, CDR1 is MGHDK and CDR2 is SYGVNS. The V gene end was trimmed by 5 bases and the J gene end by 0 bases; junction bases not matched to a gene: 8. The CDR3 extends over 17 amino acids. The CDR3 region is CASSPGTSGVYQETQYF. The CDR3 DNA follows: TGTGCCAGCAGTCCGGGGACTAGCGGAGTGTACCAAGAGACCCAGTACTTC.